The 2 T cell receptor beta chains in this list originate from one sample, sequenced in a study of T-cell reconstitution after alpha-beta-depleted transplantation in children. Unique molecular identifiers tagged the TCRbeta library. Using its own MiXCR run on the PCR reads, TCRdb lists one record per CDR3 protein. The table has some 830,000 distinct CDR3 sequences, approximately 15% seen once. Sample: PBMCs, mostly from graft donor cells, taken 360 days after TCRalphabeta/CD19-depleted stem cell transplant. These receptors all come from a male patient aged 10 to 17 who had a stem cell transplant for acute lymphoblastic leukemia, so the T cells may come from the graft donor.

The V call is TRBV6-5, the J call TRBJ2-7; D gene uncertain. CDR3 length: 15 amino acids. The germline V gene encodes CDR1 MNHEY and CDR2 SVGAGI. V was pared by 2 bases and J by 2 bases, with 13 bases between. For the CDR3, the DNA is TGTGCCAGCAGTTACGGATCCGGGTTGCCCTACGAGCAGTACTTC. Protein sequence: CASSYGSGLPYEQYF.

The chain couples TRBV6-5 to TRBJ2-3; TRBD2 matches at 12 bases. V gave up 0 bases and J gave up 0 bases; unmatched junction bases: 7. Germline V gene data show CDR1 as MNHEY and CDR2 as SVGAGI. This CDR3 has 19 residues. CDR3 coding DNA: TGTGCCAGCAGTTACTCATCTAGCGGGGGGGACTTTAGCACAGATACGCAGTATTTT. This sequence encodes CASSYSSSGGDFSTDTQYF.